This T cell receptor beta chain was recorded in a study of CD8 T cells in ankylosing spondylitis. TCRdb processed the 5' RACE reads anew with MiXCR; each CDR3 protein has one entry. Of tens of thousands of distinct CDR3 sequences in the sample, under 13% were seen once. Trimming left V 2 bases short and J 0 bases short, with 8 bases between. CDR1 is SGHRS, CDR2 YFSETQ, per germline. The CDR3 runs 15 residues. This clonotype was picked up a small number of times. No antigen is known for it. Study-wide points: Enrichment of disease-linked clones was reportedly significant in matched ankylosing spondylitis synovial fluid. Made up of roughly 8 highly homologous variants, a TCR beta motif appeared characteristic of ankylosing spondylitis blood.

J is TRBJ2-2 and V is TRBV5-1, with TRBD1 as a possible D gene (5 bases). This TCR derives from a male donor with ankylosing spondylitis or in good health (not recorded which). The sequenced sample was blood, either unsorted or a sorted T cell fraction (not recorded which). DNA of the CDR3: TGCGCCAGCAGCTTTCAGGGCCCGAACACCGGGGAGCTGTTTTTT. Its protein product is CASSFQGPNTGELFF.